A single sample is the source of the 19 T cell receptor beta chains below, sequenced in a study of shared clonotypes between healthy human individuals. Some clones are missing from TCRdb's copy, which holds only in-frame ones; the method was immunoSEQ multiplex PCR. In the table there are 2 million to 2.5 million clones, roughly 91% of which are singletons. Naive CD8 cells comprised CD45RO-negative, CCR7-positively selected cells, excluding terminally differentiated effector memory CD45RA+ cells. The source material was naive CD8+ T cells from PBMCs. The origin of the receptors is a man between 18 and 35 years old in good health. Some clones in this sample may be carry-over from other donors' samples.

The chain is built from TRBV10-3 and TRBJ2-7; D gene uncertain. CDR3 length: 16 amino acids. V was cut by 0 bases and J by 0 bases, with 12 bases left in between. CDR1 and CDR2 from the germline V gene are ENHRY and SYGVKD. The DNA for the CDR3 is TGTGCCATCAGTGAGTCGGTCGGGCTGTCCTCCTACGAGCAGTACTTC. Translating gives CAISESVGLSSYEQYF.

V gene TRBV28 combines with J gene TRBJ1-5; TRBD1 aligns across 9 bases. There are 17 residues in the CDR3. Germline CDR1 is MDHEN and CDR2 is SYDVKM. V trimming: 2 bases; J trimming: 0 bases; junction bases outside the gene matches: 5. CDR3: CASSLGDRAYSNQPQHF. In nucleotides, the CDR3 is TGTGCCAGCAGTTTAGGGGACAGGGCTTATAGCAATCAGCCCCAGCATTTT.

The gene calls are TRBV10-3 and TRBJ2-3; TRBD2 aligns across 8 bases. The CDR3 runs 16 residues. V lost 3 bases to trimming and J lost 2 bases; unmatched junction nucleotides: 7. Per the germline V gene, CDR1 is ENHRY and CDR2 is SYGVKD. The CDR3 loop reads CAISDTSGTNTDTQYF. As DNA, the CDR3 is TGTGCCATCAGTGACACTAGCGGAACTAACACAGATACGCAGTATTTT.

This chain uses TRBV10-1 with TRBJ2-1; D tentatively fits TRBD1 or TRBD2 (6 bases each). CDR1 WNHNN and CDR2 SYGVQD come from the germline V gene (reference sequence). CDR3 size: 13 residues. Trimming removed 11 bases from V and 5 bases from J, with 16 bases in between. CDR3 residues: CAGGPGPNNEQFF. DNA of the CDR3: TGCGCCGGGGGGCCAGGGCCTAACAATGAGCAGTTCTTC.

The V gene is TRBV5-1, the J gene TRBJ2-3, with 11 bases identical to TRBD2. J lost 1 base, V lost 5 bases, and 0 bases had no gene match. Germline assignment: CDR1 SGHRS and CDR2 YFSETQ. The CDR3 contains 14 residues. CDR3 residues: CASRLAGGTDTQYF. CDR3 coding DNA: TGCGCCAGCAGACTAGCGGGGGGCACAGATACGCAGTATTTT.

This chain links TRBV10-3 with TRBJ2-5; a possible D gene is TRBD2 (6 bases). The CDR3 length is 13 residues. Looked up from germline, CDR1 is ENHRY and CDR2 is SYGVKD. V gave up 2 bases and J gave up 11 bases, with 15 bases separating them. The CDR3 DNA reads TGTGCCATCAGTGAGACTCGACTAGGGGAGCAGTACTTC. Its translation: CAISETRLGEQYF.

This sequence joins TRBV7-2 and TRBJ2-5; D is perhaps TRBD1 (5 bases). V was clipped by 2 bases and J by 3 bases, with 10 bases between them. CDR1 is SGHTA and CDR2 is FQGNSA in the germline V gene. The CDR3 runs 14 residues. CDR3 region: CASSLYGREETQYF. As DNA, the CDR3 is TGTGCCAGCAGCTTATATGGCAGGGAAGAGACCCAGTACTTC.

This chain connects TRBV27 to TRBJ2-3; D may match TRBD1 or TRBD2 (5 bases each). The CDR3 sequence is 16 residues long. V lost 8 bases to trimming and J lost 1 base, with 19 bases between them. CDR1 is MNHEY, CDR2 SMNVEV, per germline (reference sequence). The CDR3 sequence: CASRPIGGIGTDTQYF. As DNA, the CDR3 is TGTGCCAGCCGTCCGATTGGGGGAATTGGCACAGATACGCAGTATTTT.

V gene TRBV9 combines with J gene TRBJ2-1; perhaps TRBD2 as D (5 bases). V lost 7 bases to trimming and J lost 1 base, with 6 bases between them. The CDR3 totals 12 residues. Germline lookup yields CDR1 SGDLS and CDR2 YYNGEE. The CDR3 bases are TGTGCCAGCGGCGGGTCCTACAATGAGCAGTTCTTC. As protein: CASGGSYNEQFF.

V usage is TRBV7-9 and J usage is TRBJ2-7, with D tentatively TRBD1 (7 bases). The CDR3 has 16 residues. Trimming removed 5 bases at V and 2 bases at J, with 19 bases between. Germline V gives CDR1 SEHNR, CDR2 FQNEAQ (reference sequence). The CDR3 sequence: CASSHAGGTPTYEQYF. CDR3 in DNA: TGTGCCAGCAGCCATGCAGGGGGGACTCCCACCTACGAGCAGTACTTC.

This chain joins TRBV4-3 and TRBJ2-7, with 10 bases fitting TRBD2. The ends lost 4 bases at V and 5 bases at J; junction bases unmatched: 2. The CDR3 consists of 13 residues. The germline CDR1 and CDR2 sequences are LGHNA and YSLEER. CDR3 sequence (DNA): TGCGCCAGCAGCCCCGGACTAGCGGACGAGCAGTACTTC. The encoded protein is CASSPGLADEQYF.

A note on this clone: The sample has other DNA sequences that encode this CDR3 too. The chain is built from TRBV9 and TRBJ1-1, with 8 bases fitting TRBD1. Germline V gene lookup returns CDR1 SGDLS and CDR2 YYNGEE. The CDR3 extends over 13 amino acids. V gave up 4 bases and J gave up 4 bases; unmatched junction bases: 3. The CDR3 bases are TGTGCCAGCAGCCCTACAGGGGGCACTGAAGCTTTCTTT. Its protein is CASSPTGGTEAFF.

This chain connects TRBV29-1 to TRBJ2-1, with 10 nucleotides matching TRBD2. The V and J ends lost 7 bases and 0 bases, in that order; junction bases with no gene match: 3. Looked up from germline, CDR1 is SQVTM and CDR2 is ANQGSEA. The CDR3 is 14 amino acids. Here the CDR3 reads CSDGTSDSYNEQFF. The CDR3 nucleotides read TGCAGCGATGGGACTAGCGACTCCTACAATGAGCAGTTCTTC.

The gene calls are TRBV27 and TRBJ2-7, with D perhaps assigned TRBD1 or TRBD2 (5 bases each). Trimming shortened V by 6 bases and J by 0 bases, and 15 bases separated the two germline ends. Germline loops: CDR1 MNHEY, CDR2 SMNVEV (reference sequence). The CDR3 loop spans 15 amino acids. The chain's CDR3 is CASRKTGTGSYEQYF. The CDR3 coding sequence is TGTGCCAGCAGAAAGACCGGGACGGGCTCCTACGAGCAGTACTTC.

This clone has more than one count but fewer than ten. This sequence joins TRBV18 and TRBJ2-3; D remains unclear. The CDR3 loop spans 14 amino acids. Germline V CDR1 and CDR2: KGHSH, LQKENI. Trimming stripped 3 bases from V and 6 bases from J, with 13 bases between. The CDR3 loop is CASSPVDPRDTQYF. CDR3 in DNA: TGTGCCAGCTCACCCGTGGACCCTAGGGATACGCAGTATTTT.

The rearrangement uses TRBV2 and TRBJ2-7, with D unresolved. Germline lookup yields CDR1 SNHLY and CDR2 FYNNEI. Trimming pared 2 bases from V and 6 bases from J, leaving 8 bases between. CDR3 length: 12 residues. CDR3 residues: CASSEYRVEQYF. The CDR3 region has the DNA TGTGCCAGCAGTGAATACCGGGTCGAGCAGTACTTC.

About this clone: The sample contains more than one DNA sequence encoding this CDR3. The CDR3 spells CASSLGLANEQFF. Here the CDR3 DNA reads TGTGCCAGCAGCTTAGGACTAGCCAATGAGCAGTTCTTC. This chain joins TRBV7-3 and TRBJ2-1; 8 bases fit TRBD2. There are 13 residues in the CDR3. Germline CDR1 SGHTA, CDR2 FQGTGA. V shed 2 bases and J 6 bases; nucleotides not matched to a gene: 0.

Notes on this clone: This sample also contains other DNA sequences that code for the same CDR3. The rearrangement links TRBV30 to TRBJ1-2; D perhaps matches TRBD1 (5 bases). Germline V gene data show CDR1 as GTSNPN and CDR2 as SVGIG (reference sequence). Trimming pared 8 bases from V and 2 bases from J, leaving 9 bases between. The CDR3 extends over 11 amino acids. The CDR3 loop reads CARGRNYGYTF. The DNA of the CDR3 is TGTGCCCGGGGGAGGAACTATGGCTACACCTTC.

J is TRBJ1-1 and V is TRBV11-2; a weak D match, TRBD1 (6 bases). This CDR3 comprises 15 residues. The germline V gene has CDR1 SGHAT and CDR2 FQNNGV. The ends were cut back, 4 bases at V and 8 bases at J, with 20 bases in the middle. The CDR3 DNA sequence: TGTGCCAGCAGCTACCGCCGGGACAATCAACCAGAAGCTTTCTTT. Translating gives CASSYRRDNQPEAFF. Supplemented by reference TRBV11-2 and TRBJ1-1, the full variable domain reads EAGVAQSPRYKIIEKRQSVAFWCNPISGHATLYWYQQILGQGPKLLIQFQNNGVVDDSQLPKDRFSAERLKGVDSTLKIQPAKLEDSAVYLCASSYRRDNQPEAFFGQGTRLTVV.